This T cell receptor (beta chain) was found in a study of blood T cell repertoires in COVID-19 (dated by TCRdb to about 2020). About the investigation overall: Collaborator samples came from the United States, Italy and Spain and covered acute and convalescent phases of COVID-19. The prospective study material was composed of cDNA or gDNA derived from T cells, B-cell-depleted T cells, or PBMCs. The dataset comprised deeply sampled blood TCRbeta repertoires from subjects exposed to, actively infected with, or recovered from COVID-19. The repertoires were made available in a free public database intended to serve as a resource for research on the immune response to SARS-CoV-2. Samples came from the ongoing ImmuneRACE study (first 160 participants) plus 1,254 subjects from 6 global collaborators. Sample metadata almost always included a de-identified subject ID, COVID-19 status, age in years and sex. HLA class I and class II types, where available, came from metadata supplied by the sample provider rather than from assay-based typing.

From its cysteine to its phenylalanine, the CDR3 spans 16 amino acids. The read is trimmed to its CDR3 DNA, 48 bases read in frame from base 1. In the germline V gene (reference sequence), CDR1 corresponds to SGHNT and CDR2 to YYREEE. V and J lose 0 bases and 0 bases, and a span of 12 bases separates them. The immunoSEQ Assay, a bias-controlled multiplex PCR, was used to amplify TCRbeta CDR3 regions from genomic DNA. Under the source paper's analysis protocol: Nucleated cell counts per sample were estimated from amplification of reference gene primers within the assay. To quantify the absolute abundance of each unique TCRbeta CDR3 rearrangement, sequence reads were collapsed and filtered. For each sample, productive Simpson clonality was calculated as the square root of Simpson's diversity index over productive rearrangements. TCRdb holds this immuneACCESS table with in-frame rearrangements only. Some clones are missing; in checked studies, unresolved V genes explain under half, and the rest has no known cause. V, J and clone size were drawn from that table, and D and trimming were deduced from the DNA. Here the sample has over 75,000 clones; 75% to 85% occur a single time. 10% of the sample goes to the ten largest clones.

As for this clone: No antigen is known for it. The record has no base qualities; no much larger clone is one base away.

Study-wide findings and limitations: The amount of clinical and demographic metadata varied by source and participant and was provided uncurated.

Whole blood was collected in K2EDTA tubes by collaborating institutions according to the institutions' own protocols. For TCRbeta analysis, collaborators shipped samples in one of three forms: frozen whole blood, isolated PBMCs, or DNA extracted from either of those sample types. The chain links TRBV5-4 with TRBJ1-2; a weak D assignment points to TRBD1 (5 bases agree). The TCR originated in a woman aged 70 to 79 with acute or convalescent COVID-19. What was sequenced was peripheral blood. The DNA sequence is given as TGTGCCAGCAGCTTGGGTCCAGGGCTCTCTAACTATGGCTACACCTTC. Its protein is CASSLGPGLSNYGYTF.